The clone carrying this T cell receptor beta chain was observed at least ten times. This record belongs to a study of T-cell reconstitution after alpha-beta-depleted transplantation in children. CDR1 SNHLY and CDR2 FYNNEI come from the germline V gene. Trimming took 6 bases from V and 6 from J; bases not matched to a gene: 4. The CDR3 runs 12 residues. Unique molecular identifiers were incorporated during preparation of the TCRbeta library. MiXCR, run by TCRdb on the PCR reads, gives a single entry per CDR3 protein. The sample has 490,000 or so distinct CDR3 sequences, 10% seen once; the top ten hold around 2%.

The chain is built from TRBV2 and TRBJ2-7; 8 bases align to TRBD2. This clonotype originated in a child aged 2-15 years with inherited bone marrow failure, due to receive a stem cell transplant. This specimen consisted of PBMCs, obtained before TCRalphabeta/CD19-depleted stem cell transplant. This CDR3 reads CASSGRVSEQYF. The CDR3, as DNA: TGTGCCAGCAGCGGGAGGGTAAGCGAGCAGTACTTC. Supplemented by reference TRBV2 and TRBJ2-7, the full variable domain reads EPEVTQTPSHQVTQMGQEVILRCVPISNHLYFYWYRQILGQKVEFLVSFYNNEISEKSEIFDDQFSVERPDGSNFTLKIRSTKLEDSAMYFCASSGRVSEQYFGPGTRLTVT.